Described below is a single TCR beta chain sequence and its context. Its antigen is currently unknown. Assay: immunoSEQ multiplex PCR; the TCRdb copy retains only in-frame clones and omits some. The data show some 4,600 clones, with 67% seen just once and 46% held by the top ten. The sample belongs to a study of CD8 T cell repertoires and HIV-1 epitope variants. Looking at the study overall: Twenty-five autologous and known Gag and Nef epitope variant peptides each stimulated T cells separately. Separate from the cultures, 1M uncultured T cells served as baseline. Cultures ran 10 days, with IL-2, IL-7 and IL-15 added on days 3 and 7.

General study results and limits: Nine TCR beta clonotypes were antigen-specific, over five apparently recognizing autologous or escape variants.

There are 15 residues in the CDR3. The V gene's germline CDR1 is SGHRS and CDR2 YFSETQ. V lost 0 bases and J lost 8, with 17 bases in between. Sequencing input: cultured CD8+ T cells derived from PBMCs. This sequence joins TRBV5-1 and TRBJ1-2; D call uncertain. The sequence was collected from a male donor with HIV. The CDR3 spells CASSLVSAELEGYTF. CDR3 in DNA: TGCGCCAGCAGCTTGGTTTCGGCAGAGCTGGAGGGCTACACCTTC.